This T cell receptor beta chain was recorded in a study of T cells of healthy individuals. From the 5' RACE reads, TCRdb called clonotypes with MiXCR, one entry per CDR3 protein. Seen here are 60,000 to 80,000 distinct CDR3 sequences, about a sixth observed once, and the top ten hold around 5.1%. CDR3 length: 16 amino acids. Germline values: CDR1 MGHRA, CDR2 YSYEKL. Trimming removed 5 bases from V and 1 base from J, with 15 bases in between. This clonotype was seen more than once but under ten times. This receptor was obtained from a human donor in good health. V gene TRBV4-1 combines with J gene TRBJ1-3; no definite D call. This CDR3 reads CASSGWSGRSGNTIYF. The CDR3 region has the DNA TGCGCCAGCAGCGGTTGGTCAGGACGATCTGGAAACACCATATATTTT.